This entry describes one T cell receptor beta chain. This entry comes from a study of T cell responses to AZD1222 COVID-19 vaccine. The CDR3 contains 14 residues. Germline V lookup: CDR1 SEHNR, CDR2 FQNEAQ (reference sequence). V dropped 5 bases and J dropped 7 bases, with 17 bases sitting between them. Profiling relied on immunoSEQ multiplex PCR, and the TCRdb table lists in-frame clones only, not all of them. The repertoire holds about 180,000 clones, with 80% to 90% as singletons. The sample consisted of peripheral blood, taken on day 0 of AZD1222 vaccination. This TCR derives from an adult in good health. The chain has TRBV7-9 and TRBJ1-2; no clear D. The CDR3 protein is CASSPGRSVAGYTF. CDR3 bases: TGTGCCAGCAGCCCCGGAAGGTCTGTGGCTGGCTACACCTTC. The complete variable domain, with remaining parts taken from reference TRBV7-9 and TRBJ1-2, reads DTGVSQNPRHKITKRGQNVTFRCDPISEHNRLYWYRQTLGQGPEFLTYFQNEAQLEKSRLLSDRFSAERPKGSFSTLEIQRTEQGDSAMYLCASSPGRSVAGYTFGSGTRLTVV.